This T cell receptor (beta chain) was sequenced for a study of breast tumors, draining lymph nodes, adjacent tissues. TCRdb analysed the multiplex PCR reads with MiXCR anew, one entry per CDR3 protein. The sample comprises approximately 280,000 distinct CDR3 sequences, around 30% of which are singletons, and over 0.95% rests with the top ten. V dropped 5 bases and J dropped 7 bases, with 18 bases sitting between them. CDR1 SGHVS and CDR2 FQNEAQ come from the germline V gene. The CDR3 sequence is 15 residues long. Study-level findings and limits: The lymph node origin of tumor T cells was framed as consistent with a hypothesis, not demonstrated.

Breast cancer patients provided tissue from their axillary draining lymph nodes. This clonotype was picked up many times. What it binds is not known. V is TRBV7-8 and J is TRBJ1-5; TRBD1 might be the D (5 bases). Material: axillary lymph node tissue. The sequence came from a female donor with breast cancer. Some clones in this sample may be carry-over from other donors' samples. The CDR3, as DNA: TGTGCCAGCAGCCGGGGACTCCAAGGGGACCAGCCCCAGCATTTT. It specifies CASSRGLQGDQPQHF.